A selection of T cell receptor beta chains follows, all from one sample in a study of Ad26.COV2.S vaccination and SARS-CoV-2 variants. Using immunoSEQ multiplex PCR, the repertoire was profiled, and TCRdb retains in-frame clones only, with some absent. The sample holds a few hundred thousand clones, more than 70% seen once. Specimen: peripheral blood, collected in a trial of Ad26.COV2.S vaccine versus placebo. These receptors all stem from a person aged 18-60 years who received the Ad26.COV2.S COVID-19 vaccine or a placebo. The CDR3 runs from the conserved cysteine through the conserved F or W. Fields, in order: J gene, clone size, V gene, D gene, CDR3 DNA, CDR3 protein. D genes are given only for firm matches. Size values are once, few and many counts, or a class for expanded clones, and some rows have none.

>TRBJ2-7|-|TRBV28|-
TGTGCCAGCAGTAGGGAGCCCATCACCTACGAGCAGTACTTC
CASSREPITYEQYF
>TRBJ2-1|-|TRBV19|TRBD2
TGTGCCAGTAGTATTCGGTACAGCGGGAGGGAGGGGGAGCAGTTCTTC
CASSIRYSGREGEQFF
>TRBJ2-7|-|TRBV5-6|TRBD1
TGTGCCAGCACCAACCTGGACAGGTCCTACGAGCAGTACTTC
CASTNLDRSYEQYF
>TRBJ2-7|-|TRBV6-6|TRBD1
TGTGCCAGCAGTTACTCGTACCCAGGGGGCGGCGAGCAGTACTTC
CASSYSYPGGGEQYF
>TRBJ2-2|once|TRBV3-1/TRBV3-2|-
TGTGCCAGCAGCCAAGAGGCAAACACCGGGGAGCTGTTTTTT
CASSQEANTGELFF
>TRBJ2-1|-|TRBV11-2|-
TGTGCCAGCAGCTTAGACGAGGGGATTCATGAGCAGTTCTTC
CASSLDEGIHEQFF
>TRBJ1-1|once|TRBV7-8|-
TGTGCCAGCAGCCCCGCAGCGGGACGTGCTTTCTTT
CASSPAAGRAFF
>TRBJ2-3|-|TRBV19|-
TGTGCCAGTAGTCCCCTTTCGGATACGCAGTATTTT
CASSPLSDTQYF
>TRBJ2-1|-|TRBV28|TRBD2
TGTGCCAGCAATAGCGGGGCTTCCTACAATGAGCAGTTCTTC
CASNSGASYNEQFF
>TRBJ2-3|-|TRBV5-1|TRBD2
TGCGCCAGCAGCTCCGGGACTAGCGTAAATACGCAGTATTTT
CASSSGTSVNTQYF